This T cell receptor beta chain was captured by sequencing in a study of T cell responses to AZD1222 COVID-19 vaccine. Study as a whole: Doses given second, at about 4 or about 12 weeks, were pooled.

Concerning this clone: The antigen is not known.

This CDR3 spans 18 amino acids. The V segment lost 5 bases and the J segment 0 bases; nucleotides outside the gene matches: 9. The germline V gene encodes CDR1 MNHNY and CDR2 SVGAGI (reference sequence). The data were produced by immunoSEQ multiplex PCR, yet TCRdb's version contains in-frame clones alone and is incomplete. Among roughly 120,000 clones listed, 80% to 90% were seen once. Study-wide results and caveats: Mostly white British, mostly female donors; authors suggested clonal diversity may be underestimated. At baseline, seropositivity was found in only five or six AZD1222 recipients.

This receptor was identified in an adult in good health. The chain joins TRBV6-6 to TRBJ2-3, with 12 bases identical to TRBD2. This sample comprised peripheral blood, obtained on day 0 of AZD1222 vaccination. The CDR3 region has the DNA TGTGCCAGCAGTCCAAGGACTAGCGGGGCGATTAGCACAGATACGCAGTATTTT. Translating it yields CASSPRTSGAISTDTQYF.